Listed here are 30 T cell receptor beta chains from one sample, sequenced in a study of OX40 agonist ivuxolimab in advanced cancers. Libraries were prepared by immunoSEQ multiplex PCR; TCRdb keeps only in-frame clonotypes and omits some of them. The data contain under 90,000 clones, just under 95% of them singletons. Sample: CD4+ or CD8+ T cells sorted from blood, taken in a trial of the OX40 agonist ivuxolimab. The source of these receptors is an adult with an advanced solid tumor such as melanoma, head and neck, liver or kidney cancer.

The genes are TRBV30 and TRBJ2-1; possible D gene TRBD2, 6 bases. Germline CDR1 and CDR2: GTSNPN and SVGIG (reference sequence). CDR3 length: 17 amino acids. Between the trimmed V and J ends, which lost 3 bases and 0 bases, there was a span of 18 bases. CDR3 protein: CAWRPGLKASSYNEQFF. DNA of the CDR3: TGTGCCTGGAGACCGGGACTCAAAGCGAGCTCCTACAATGAGCAGTTCTTC.

As regards this clone: One end of the junction varies from germline; a read error may be responsible. The chain is built from TRBV5-1 and TRBJ1-5; possible D gene TRBD1, 6 bases. The CDR3 runs 14 residues. CDR1 is SGHRS and CDR2 is YFSETQ in the germline V gene. The CDR3 region has the DNA TGCGTCAGCAGCTTGGAAGGGGGTTTCGACCCCCAGCATTTT. This translates into CVSSLEGGFDPQHF. Combining the CDR3 with reference TRBV5-1 and TRBJ1-5 gives the whole variable domain KAGVTQTPRYLIKTRGQQVTLSCSPISGHRSVSWYQQTPGQGLQFLFEYFSETQRNKGNFPGRFSGRQFSNSRSEMNVSTLELGDSALYLCVSSLEGGFDPQHFGDGTRLSIL.

The genes are TRBV6-1 and TRBJ2-7, with D possibly matching TRBD1 (7 bases). Germline V gives CDR1 MNHNS, CDR2 SASEGT. Trimming removed 7 bases from V and 4 bases from J, with 8 bases in between. The CDR3 totals 11 residues. The CDR3 DNA is TGTGCCAGCACAGGGGGGTACGAGCAGTACTTC. This codes for CASTGGYEQYF.

The chain joins TRBV21-1 to TRBJ2-5; the table's TRBD1 call for D was not verified on the DNA. TRBV21-1 is noted as a pseudogene. The length of the CDR3 is 13 residues. The CDR3 loop is CASSKGQGETQYF. CDR3 DNA sequence: TGTGCCAGCAGCAAAGGACAGGGGGAGACCCAGTACTTC.

This clone has just a few counts. J is TRBJ2-7 and V is TRBV9, with TRBD2 matching over 13 bases. The CDR3 loop spans 15 amino acids. The junction had 1 base not matched to a gene; V was cut back by 2 bases and J by 2 bases. Germline V CDR1 and CDR2: SGDLS, YYNGEE. In DNA form, the CDR3 reads TGTGCCAGCAGCGTCGGGACTAGCGGGGCCTACGAGCAGTACTTC. It is translated as CASSVGTSGAYEQYF.

The genes are TRBV19 and TRBJ2-5; D is perhaps TRBD2 (7 bases). Germline-derived CDR1 and CDR2 are LNHDA and SQIVND (reference sequence). The CDR3 has 14 amino acids. V was pared by 6 bases and J by 7 bases, with 18 bases between. The CDR3 DNA reads TGTGCCAGTAGGGACAGCGGGGAAACTCGGACCCAGTACTTC. Its protein is CASRDSGETRTQYF.

The V and J genes are TRBV6-1 and TRBJ2-7; no reliable D call. V was pared by 5 bases and J by 0 bases, with 8 bases between. Germline values: CDR1 MNHNS, CDR2 SASEGT. There are 13 residues in the CDR3. The CDR3 sequence is CASSPPFSYEQYF. The DNA for the CDR3 is TGTGCCAGCAGTCCACCGTTCTCCTACGAGCAGTACTTC.

The chain recombines TRBV5-1 with TRBJ2-5; TRBD1 matches 10 bases. The CDR3 runs 15 residues. CDR1 is SGHRS and CDR2 is YFSETQ in the germline V gene. With 4 bases clipped from V and 1 base from J, the junction kept 4 bases outside the gene matches. The CDR3 DNA sequence: TGCGCCAGCAGCCGCGGGACAGGGGTCCAAGAGACCCAGTACTTC. It specifies CASSRGTGVQETQYF.

CDR3 protein: CASSLFASGTVPYGYTF. For the CDR3, the DNA is TGTGCCAGCAGTTTATTCGCCTCCGGGACGGTTCCCTATGGCTACACCTTC. The genes are TRBV27 and TRBJ1-2, with D possibly being TRBD1 (5 bases). The CDR3 covers 17 residues. Germline V lookup: CDR1 MNHEY, CDR2 SMNVEV (reference sequence). Deletions cut 1 base from V and 4 bases from J, with 19 bases between.

The chain employs TRBV5-6 and TRBJ2-3, with 9 bases matching TRBD2. CDR1 is SGHDT, CDR2 YYEEEE, per germline. The CDR3 spans 16 residues. Losses at the gene ends were 0 bases for V and 2 bases for J; bases not matched to a gene: 4. The CDR3: CASSLGLAELTDTQYF. Written as DNA, the CDR3 is TGTGCCAGCAGCTTGGGACTAGCGGAGCTCACAGATACGCAGTATTTT.

This chain joins TRBV4-2 and TRBJ2-1; 9 positions agree with TRBD2. Trimming removed 1 base from V and 0 bases from J; junction bases left unmatched: 16. Germline V CDR1 and CDR2: LGHNA, YNFKEQ. This CDR3 has 21 residues. CDR3 residues: CASSQVFTRVAGDSSYNEQFF. Here the CDR3 DNA reads TGTGCCAGCAGCCAAGTGTTTACCAGGGTAGCGGGAGACTCCTCCTACAATGAGCAGTTCTTC.

The chain uses TRBV27 and TRBJ2-7, with 13 bases identical to TRBD2. This CDR3 region has 18 residues. The V segment lost 2 bases and the J segment 4 bases; nucleotides outside the gene matches: 11. Per germline, CDR1 MNHEY and CDR2 SMNVEV (reference sequence). The CDR3 DNA is TGTGCCAGCAGTTTAACCGGGACTAGCGGGATTGACACTTACGAGCAGTACTTC. Translating it yields CASSLTGTSGIDTYEQYF.

This clone has a handful of counts. The rearrangement joins TRBV14 to TRBJ1-2, with D uncertain. Per germline, CDR1 SGHDN and CDR2 FVKESK. The CDR3 sequence is 17 residues long. V lost 1 base and J lost 8, with 23 bases in between. DNA of the CDR3: TGTGCCAGCAGCCAAGGGTTTCTTTGGCCGCGAAAACTGGGCTACACCTTC. It specifies CASSQGFLWPRKLGYTF.

The rearrangement uses TRBV28 and TRBJ1-5; D gene ambiguous. The CDR3 has 12 amino acids. Germline assignment: CDR1 MDHEN and CDR2 SYDVKM. The V gene lost 8 bases and the J gene lost 7 bases, with 12 bases spanning the gap. The DNA for the CDR3 is TGTGCCAGCGGGATCTATGGCCAGCCCCAGCATTTT. It translates to CASGIYGQPQHF. Variable domain in full (rest from reference TRBV28 and TRBJ1-5): DVKVTQSSRYLVKRTGEKVFLECVQDMDHENMFWYRQDPGLGLRLIYFSYDVKMKEKGDIPEGYSVSREKKERFSLILESASTNQTSMYLCASGIYGQPQHFGDGTRLSIL.

The V call is TRBV7-2, the J call TRBJ2-1, with 11 positions matching TRBD1. After removal of 5 bases from V and 8 bases from J, the junction contained 5 bases not matched to a gene. CDR3 size: 14 residues. Germline CDR1 SGHTA, CDR2 FQGNSA. The CDR3 loop reads CASSQGQGGDEQFF. CDR3 DNA: TGTGCCAGCAGCCAGGGACAGGGGGGTGATGAGCAGTTCTTC.

The chain combines TRBV9 with TRBJ2-3, with 9 nucleotides matching TRBD1. The CDR3 totals 17 residues. Germline CDR1 is SGDLS and CDR2 is YYNGEE. After removal of 0 bases from V and 4 bases from J, the junction contained 9 bases not matched to a gene. The CDR3 region has the DNA TGTGCCAGCAGCGTAGCATCCCCGGGACAGGGATCAGATACGCAGTATTTT. Its translation is CASSVASPGQGSDTQYF.

Regarding this clone: The same CDR3 arises from other DNA sequences in this sample as well. The V call is TRBV6-6, the J call TRBJ1-2; a weak D match, TRBD1 (5 bases). Per the germline V gene, CDR1 is MNHNY and CDR2 is SVGAGI (reference sequence). The ends were cut back, 5 bases at V and 2 bases at J, with 12 bases in the middle. The CDR3 sequence is 14 residues long. CDR3 protein: CASSGQGKNYGYTF. CDR3 DNA: TGTGCCAGCAGTGGACAAGGCAAAAACTATGGCTACACCTTC.

The chain has TRBV30 and TRBJ2-2; 8 bases agree with TRBD2. After removal of 3 bases from V and 7 bases from J, the junction contained 10 bases not matched to a gene. The CDR3 consists of 15 residues. Germline lookup yields CDR1 GTSNPN and CDR2 SVGIG (reference sequence). The DNA for the CDR3 is TGTGCCTGGAGCCGCACGGGGGGGGCTGACGGGGAGCTGTTTTTT. It specifies CAWSRTGGADGELFF.

The CDR3 protein is CASSLSPGGATNEKLFF. In nucleotides, the CDR3 is TGCGCCAGCAGCTTGAGTCCGGGAGGGGCAACTAATGAAAAACTGTTTTTT. V is TRBV5-1 and J is TRBJ1-4; a weak D match, TRBD1 (5 bases). This CDR3 is 17 amino acids long. V was clipped by 1 base and J by 0 bases, with 13 bases between them. Per the germline V gene, CDR1 is SGHRS and CDR2 is YFSETQ.

This rearrangement joins TRBV9 to TRBJ2-3; 9 bases are a match to TRBD2. Per germline, CDR1 SGDLS and CDR2 YYNGEE. The CDR3 covers 16 residues. J lost 2 bases, V lost 0 bases, and 4 bases had no gene match. The CDR3 coding sequence is TGTGCCAGCAGCGTAGGGGCTAGCGGGACCACAGATACGCAGTATTTT. Amino acid sequence: CASSVGASGTTDTQYF. Looking up the rest from reference TRBV9 and TRBJ2-3 gives the full variable domain: DSGVTQTPKHLITATGQRVTLRCSPRSGDLSVYWYQQSLDQGLQFLIQYYNGEERAKGNILERFSAQQFPDLHSELNLSSLELGDSALYFCASSVGASGTTDTQYFGPGTRLTVL.

This sequence joins TRBV5-1 and TRBJ2-1; 7 bases map to TRBD2. V lost 5 bases and J lost 9; bases outside the gene matches: 8. In germline, CDR1 is SGHRS, CDR2 YFSETQ. This CDR3 spans 13 amino acids. The CDR3 here is CASSGEGRGEQFF. In nucleotides, the CDR3 is TGCGCCAGCAGTGGTGAGGGGAGGGGTGAGCAGTTCTTC.

The chain combines TRBV7-2 with TRBJ2-4, with D perhaps given as TRBD1 or TRBD2 (5 bases each). The germline V gene has CDR1 SGHTA and CDR2 FQGNSA. This CDR3 has 15 amino acids. V was pared by 6 bases and J by 3 bases, with 15 bases between. The CDR3 here is CASREPGTSKNIQYF. The CDR3 bases are TGTGCCAGCAGAGAACCCGGGACCAGCAAAAACATTCAGTACTTC.

This chain uses TRBV7-6 with TRBJ1-1, with TRBD1 identical over 9 bases. The CDR3 length is 15 residues. After removal of 5 bases from V and 0 bases from J, the junction contained 4 bases not matched to a gene. Germline V gives CDR1 SGHVS, CDR2 FNYEAQ. In DNA, the CDR3 is TGTGCCAGCAGCCTAGGGACAGGGATGAACACTGAAGCTTTCTTT. Translation: CASSLGTGMNTEAFF.

This chain links TRBV5-1 with TRBJ2-6; TRBD2 might be the D (5 bases). V dropped 1 base and J dropped 1 base, with 6 bases sitting between them. The germline CDR1 and CDR2 sequences are SGHRS and YFSETQ. This CDR3 has 15 residues. CDR3 in amino acids: CASSLPGSGANVLTF. In DNA form, the CDR3 reads TGCGCCAGCAGCTTGCCGGGGTCTGGGGCCAACGTCCTGACTTTC.

The chain joins TRBV5-1 to TRBJ1-1; D might be TRBD1 (5 bases). CDR1 is SGHRS and CDR2 is YFSETQ in the germline V gene. V lost 1 base, J lost 4 bases, and 14 bases lay in between. CDR3 length: 15 amino acids. The CDR3 nucleotides read TGCGCCAGCAGCTTGTTTGGGGAGAGGGGCACTGAAGCTTTCTTT. Translating gives CASSLFGERGTEAFF.

This clone showed up just a few times. A junction boundary mismatches the germline segment, possibly from a read error. This rearrangement joins TRBV7-2 to TRBJ2-2; D is possibly TRBD1 (5 bases). CDR1 is SGHTA and CDR2 is FQGNSA in the germline V gene. The CDR3 contains 14 residues. CDR3 nucleotides: TGTGCCAGCAGCTTTTACAGGAACAGCGGGGAGCTGTTTTTT. Its protein product is CASSFYRNSGELFF.

This chain uses TRBV9 with TRBJ2-5; a weak D match, TRBD2 (5 bases). Germline CDR1 reads SGDLS; CDR2 reads YYNGEE. V dropped 6 bases and J dropped 5 bases, with 20 bases sitting between them. This CDR3 region has 15 residues. The CDR3 DNA follows: TGTGCCAGCACCATACGAGAGGGTCATGTGGAGACCCAGTACTTC. It specifies CASTIREGHVETQYF.

This sequence joins TRBV10-3 and TRBJ2-1; D is ambiguous. V lost 4 bases, J lost 4 bases, and 8 bases lay in between. The CDR3 sequence is 13 residues long. Germline CDR1 ENHRY, CDR2 SYGVKD. CDR3 bases: TGTGCCATCAGTGTGGGGTTTTACAATGAGCAGTTCTTC. This gives the protein CAISVGFYNEQFF.

The chain has TRBV28 and TRBJ1-2; 10 bases are a match to TRBD1. In germline, CDR1 is MDHEN, CDR2 SYDVKM. The CDR3 consists of 14 residues. With 6 bases clipped from V and 5 bases from J, the junction kept 6 bases outside the gene matches. CDR3 residues: CASRSDRGIYGYTF. CDR3 coding DNA: TGTGCCAGCAGATCGGACAGGGGGATTTATGGCTACACCTTC.

The gene calls are TRBV7-2 and TRBJ2-1, with D possibly TRBD2 on 6 matching bases. Germline loops: CDR1 SGHTA, CDR2 FQGNSA. Trimming took off 1 base at V and 4 bases at J, with 14 bases between the two ends. This CDR3 is 16 amino acids long. The CDR3 DNA reads as TGTGCCAGCAGCTTAGGAGGGCTAGCGATTTACAATGAGCAGTTCTTC. This sequence encodes CASSLGGLAIYNEQFF.